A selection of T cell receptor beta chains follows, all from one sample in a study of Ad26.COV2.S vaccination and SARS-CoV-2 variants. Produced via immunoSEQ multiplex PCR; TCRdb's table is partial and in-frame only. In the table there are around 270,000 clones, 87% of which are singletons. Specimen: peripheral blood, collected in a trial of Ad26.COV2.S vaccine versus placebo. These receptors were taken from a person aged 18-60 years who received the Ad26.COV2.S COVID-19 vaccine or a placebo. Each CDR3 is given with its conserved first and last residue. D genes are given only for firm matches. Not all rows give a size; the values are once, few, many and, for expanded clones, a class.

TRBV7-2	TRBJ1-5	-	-	CASRTGLSSNQPQHF	TGTGCCAGCCGTACAGGGCTCTCGAGCAATCAGCCCCAGCATTTT
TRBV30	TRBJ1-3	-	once	CAWTNSKGNTIYF	TGTGCCTGGACTAACAGCAAAGGAAACACCATATATTTT
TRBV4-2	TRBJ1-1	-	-	CASITLPNQGRAVTEAFF	TGTGCCAGCATCACACTACCGAACCAGGGGAGAGCGGTCACTGAAGCTTTCTTT
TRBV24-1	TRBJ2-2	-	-	CATSDPDKNTGELFF	TGTGCCACCAGTGATCCGGACAAGAACACCGGGGAGCTGTTTTTT
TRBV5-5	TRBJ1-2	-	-	CASRLDSSYGYTF	TGTGCCAGCCGTCTGGACAGTAGTTATGGCTACACCTTC
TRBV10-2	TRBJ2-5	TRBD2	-	CASKASGTQETQYF	TGCGCCAGCAAGGCTAGCGGGACGCAAGAGACCCAGTACTTC
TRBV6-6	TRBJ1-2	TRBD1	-	CASSQGTDGYTF	TGTGCCAGCAGTCAAGGGACAGATGGCTACACCTTC
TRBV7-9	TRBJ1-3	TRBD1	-	CASSLDHGTVGNTIYF	TGTGCCAGCAGCTTAGACCACGGGACAGTAGGAAACACCATATATTTT
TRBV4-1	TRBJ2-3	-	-	CASSQWAEFTDTQYF	TGCGCCAGCAGCCAATGGGCGGAGTTCACAGATACGCAGTATTTT
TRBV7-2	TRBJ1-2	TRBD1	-	CASSPQGASYGYTF	TGTGCCAGCAGTCCACAGGGGGCCAGCTATGGCTACACCTTC
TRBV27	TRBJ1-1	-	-	CASRLQGHTEAFF	TGTGCCAGCAGGTTACAGGGACACACTGAAGCTTTCTTT
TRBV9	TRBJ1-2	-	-	CASSQGQPNYGYTF	TGTGCCAGCAGCCAGGGGCAACCGAACTATGGCTACACCTTC
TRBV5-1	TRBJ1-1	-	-	CASSSGPMNTEAFF	TGCGCCAGCAGCTCGGGACCGATGAACACTGAAGCTTTCTTT
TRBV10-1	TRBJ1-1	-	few	CASSHRDSGSDTEAFF	TGCGCCAGCAGTCACCGGGACTCAGGCTCTGACACTGAAGCTTTCTTT
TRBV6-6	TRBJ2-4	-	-	CASSPFIQGLAKNIQYF	TGTGCCAGCAGTCCCTTTATCCAGGGGCTAGCCAAAAACATTCAGTACTTC
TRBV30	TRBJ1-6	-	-	CAWSVAGRDSPLHF	TGTGCCTGGAGTGTAGCCGGTAGGGATTCACCCCTCCACTTT